This T cell receptor (beta chain) was identified during a study of blood T cell repertoires in COVID-19. Study in general: PBMCs, B-cell-depleted T cells, or T cells were the source of the cDNA or gDNA that made up the material.

Assay: immunoSEQ multiplex PCR; the TCRdb copy retains only in-frame clones and omits some. The repertoire includes some 300,000 clones, roughly 88% of them detected once, and 0.75% to 1% sits in the top ten. The V end lost 6 bases, the J end lost 0 bases, and 9 bases lay between the germline ends. CDR1 MNHEY and CDR2 SVGAGI come from the germline V gene. The CDR3 runs to 14 residues. Sequencing was carried out using PBMCs or T cells enriched from blood (not recorded which). The origin of this receptor is a woman aged 25 to 45 who had recovered from COVID-19. This chain joins TRBV6-5 and TRBJ1-5, with a tentative D call TRBD1 (5 bases). The CDR3 bases are TGTGCCAGCAGGCAGGGCAGTAGCAATCAGCCCCAGCATTTT. Translated: CASRQGSSNQPQHF.